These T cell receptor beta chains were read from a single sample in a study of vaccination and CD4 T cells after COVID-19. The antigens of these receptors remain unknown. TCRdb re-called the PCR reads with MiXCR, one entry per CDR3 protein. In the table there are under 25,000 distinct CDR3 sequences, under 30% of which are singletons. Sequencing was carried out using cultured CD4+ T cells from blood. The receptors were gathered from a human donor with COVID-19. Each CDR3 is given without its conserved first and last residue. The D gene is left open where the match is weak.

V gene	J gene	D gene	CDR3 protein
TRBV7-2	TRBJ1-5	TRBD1	ASSPSGGTYNQPQH
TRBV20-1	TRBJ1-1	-	SASERTLNTEAF
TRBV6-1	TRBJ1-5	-	ASSRDNSNQPQH
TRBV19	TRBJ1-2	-	ATREGLSNYGYT
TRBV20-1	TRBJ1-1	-	SAREGAGTEAF
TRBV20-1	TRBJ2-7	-	SATDRRSSSYEQY
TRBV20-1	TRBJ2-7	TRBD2	SATGTSGGPTYEQY
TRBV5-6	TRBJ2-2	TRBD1	ASRWTGESGELF
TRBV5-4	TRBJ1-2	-	ASSLAGSVGGYGYT
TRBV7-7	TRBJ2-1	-	ASSRGVSSYNEQF
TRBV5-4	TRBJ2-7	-	ASSPVDGYEQY
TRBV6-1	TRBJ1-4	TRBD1	ASGSGTGREKLF
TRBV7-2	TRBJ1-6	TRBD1	ASSNQGQGNSPLH
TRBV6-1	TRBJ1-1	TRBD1	ASSPVRGTGAEEAF
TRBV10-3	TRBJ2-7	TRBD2	AISLIAGGYEQY
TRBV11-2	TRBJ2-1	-	ASSGGKDAYNEQF
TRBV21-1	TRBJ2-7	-	ASSAQGRDSDYEQY
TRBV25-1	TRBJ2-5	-	ASASQERAQETQY
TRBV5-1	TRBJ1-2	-	ASSLARGGYT
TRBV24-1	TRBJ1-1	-	ATSDRGTEAF
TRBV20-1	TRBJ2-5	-	SARDWQGPLWTQY
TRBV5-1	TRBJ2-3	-	ASSLDAGAKSDTQY
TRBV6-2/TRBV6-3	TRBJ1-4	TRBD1	ASRRTGTNEKLF
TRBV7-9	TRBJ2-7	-	ASSLGETVTYEQY
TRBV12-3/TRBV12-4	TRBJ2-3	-	ASSPSGTTDTQY
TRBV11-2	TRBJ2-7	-	ASSLWQGYYEQY
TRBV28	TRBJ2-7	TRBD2	ASSRLRTSGYEQY
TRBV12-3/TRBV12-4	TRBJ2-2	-	ASSFATANTGELF
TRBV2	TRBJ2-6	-	ASRQDGANVLT
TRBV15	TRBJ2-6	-	ATSRDVWGANVLT
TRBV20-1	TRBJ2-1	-	SVRDVSRYNEQF
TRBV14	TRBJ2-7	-	ASSQVRGNEQY